These 12 T cell receptor beta chains share one sample of origin, sequenced in a study of T cell responses to AZD1222 COVID-19 vaccine. The table came from immunoSEQ multiplex PCR; TCRdb's copy has only in-frame clones and leaves some out. The sample includes 100,000 to 150,000 clones, about nine tenths of them seen just once. Specimen: peripheral blood, collected on day 0 of AZD1222 vaccination. The receptors derive from an adult in good health.

This clone was recorded only once. The chain has TRBV28 and TRBJ1-3, with TRBD1 as a possible D gene (6 bases). V shed 0 bases and J shed 8 bases, with 14 bases lying between them. Germline CDR1 MDHEN, CDR2 SYDVKM. This CDR3 spans 15 amino acids. The CDR3 here is CASSLWQGSVDTIYF. CDR3 nucleotide sequence: TGTGCCAGCAGTTTATGGCAGGGGTCAGTTGACACCATATATTTT.

The chain couples TRBV3-1 (or the pseudogene TRBV3-2) to TRBJ2-2; D unresolved. V lost 3 bases and J lost 5, with 4 bases in between. Looked up from germline, CDR1 is LGHDT and CDR2 is YNNKEL (reference sequence). The CDR3 has 12 amino acids. CDR3 nucleotide sequence: TGTGCCAGCAGCCAGAAGACCGGGGAGCTGTTTTTT. This encodes CASSQKTGELFF.

In its sample, this clone ranks as medium-sized. DNA for the CDR3: TGTGCCAGCATAGGGCAGGGTATAGTTTGGACTGAAGCTTTCTTT. Residues: CASIGQGIVWTEAFF. V usage is TRBV25-1 and J usage is TRBJ1-1; D is perhaps TRBD1 (5 bases). V was shortened by 7 bases and J by 5 bases, with 20 bases between the two germline ends. Germline values: CDR1 MGHDK, CDR2 SYGVNS. The CDR3 runs to 15 residues.

The chain employs TRBV21-1 and TRBJ2-7; no check of the table's D call, TRBD2, against the DNA was made. TRBV21-1 is marked as a pseudogene. The CDR3 runs to 14 residues. This CDR3 is CASTPRGDSYEQYF. The CDR3 nucleotides read TGTGCCAGCACCCCCCGGGGGGACTCCTACGAGCAGTACTTC.

In this sample, this clone turned up once. The CDR3 nucleotides are TGTGCCAGCAGTTTGGGTCAGAGTCAGCCCCAGCATTTT. Translating gives CASSLGQSQPQHF. The gene calls are TRBV27 and TRBJ1-5, with unresolved D. V lost 3 bases and J lost 6, with 9 bases in between. The CDR3 consists of 13 residues. The germline V gene has CDR1 MNHEY and CDR2 SMNVEV (reference sequence).

The chain combines TRBV19 with TRBJ1-5; D is undetermined. V was trimmed by 6 bases and J by 0 bases, leaving 12 bases between them. Germline CDR1 is LNHDA and CDR2 is SQIVND (reference sequence). The CDR3 covers 15 residues. The CDR3 loop is CASSLDINSNQPQHF. For the CDR3, the DNA is TGTGCCAGTAGCCTCGACATAAATAGCAATCAGCCCCAGCATTTT.

V usage is TRBV6-2 or TRBV6-3 and J usage is TRBJ2-6; D is unresolved. Germline assignment: CDR1 MNHEY and CDR2 SVGEGT. V lost 6 bases and J lost 0, with 9 bases in between. The length of the CDR3 is 15 residues. This chain's CDR3 is CASSADPSGANVLTF. The CDR3 region has the DNA TGTGCCAGCAGCGCGGACCCCTCTGGGGCCAACGTCCTGACTTTC.

V and J are TRBV11-3 and TRBJ2-5; no firm D call. The length of the CDR3 is 13 residues. V lost 3 bases to trimming and J lost 0 bases, with 5 bases between them. Germline assignment: CDR1 SGHNT and CDR2 YENEEA. This CDR3 reads CASSFRDQETQYF. The CDR3 nucleotides are TGTGCCAGCAGCTTCAGAGACCAAGAGACCCAGTACTTC.

This clone occurred a few times. The J gene is TRBJ1-2, the V gene TRBV5-1; a possible D gene is TRBD1 (6 bases). The CDR3 has 16 amino acids. Trimming shortened V by 3 bases and J by 7 bases, and 22 bases separated the two germline ends. CDR1 SGHRS and CDR2 YFSETQ come from the germline V gene. The CDR3 coding sequence is TGCGCCAGCAGCTACCTCCCCGCCGACAGGACTCGTGGCTACACCTTC. Translated, it gives CASSYLPADRTRGYTF.

The chain combines TRBV11-2 with TRBJ1-6; D uncertain. This CDR3 has 12 residues. CDR1 and CDR2 (germline): SGHAT, FQNNGV. V lost 5 bases and J lost 12, with 11 bases in between. The DNA of the CDR3 is TGTGCCAGCAGCCAGACACGCGTACCCCTCCACTTT. Its translation: CASSQTRVPLHF.

This sequence joins TRBV15 and TRBJ2-4, with D possibly matching TRBD2 (6 bases). This CDR3 spans 15 amino acids. Germline V CDR1 and CDR2: LNHNV, YYDKDF (reference sequence). V gave up 5 bases and J gave up 2 bases, with 13 bases separating them. CDR3: CATSSGGRTKNIQYF. The CDR3 DNA follows: TGTGCCACCAGCTCCGGGGGAAGGACCAAAAACATTCAGTACTTC.

The rearrangement links TRBV5-8 to TRBJ2-1; 8 nucleotides match TRBD1. The CDR3 spans 15 residues. From germline, CDR1 is SGHTS and CDR2 YDEGEE. V was clipped by 3 bases and J by 2 bases; unmatched bases: 4. In nucleotides, the CDR3 is TGTGCCAGCAGCTCGACAGGGGCAACCTACAATGAGCAGTTCTTC. This codes for CASSSTGATYNEQFF.